This TCR beta chain stems from a study of graft-versus-host responses after intestinal transplantation (dated by TCRdb to about 2021). About the full investigation: Recipients received multivisceral, liver-intestinal, or isolated intestinal transplants. Anti-thymocyte globulin induction was given to all recipients, followed by maintenance tacrolimus and steroids for about 3 years. To identify alloreactive clones, pre-transplant mixed lymphocyte reaction products were sequenced and then compared with unstimulated pre-transplant donor and recipient T cells. Graft-versus-host and host-versus-graft alloreactive T cell clones were tracked in the graft, circulation and bone marrow after intestinal transplantation using bulk TCR-beta CDR3 sequencing. A peak of at least 4% donor T cells among recipient peripheral blood mononuclear cells was the definition used for donor T cell macrochimerism. Of the 20 to 25 intestinal transplant recipients enrolled in the cohort, one of whom was a retransplant, a few patients without pretransplant specimens were excluded. Instead of going to the commercial service, samples from a few later patients were sequenced in-house on an Illumina MiSeq and processed with MiXCR.

Results the study describes overall, beyond this receptor: GvH clones were found in recipient bone marrow, and some of the GvH clones appeared earlier in ileal mucosa or blood, which is consistent with an intestinal mucosal origin. Conclusions were limited by the relatively low number and heterogeneity of intestinal transplant patients. Patients with donor T cell macrochimerism had high GvH to HvG T cell clonal ratios in their allografts. Early after transplant, peak levels of circulating GvH clones were associated with declines in HvG clones.

Library preparation was by the immunoSEQ multiplex PCR assay. For most patients, genomic DNA was isolated using the Qiagen DNeasy Blood and Tissue Kit and was shipped frozen to Adaptive Biotechnologies for TCR sequencing. Adaptive Biotechnologies carried out high-throughput TCR-beta CDR3 sequencing of genomic DNA for most patients. In the source study's methods: TCR sequencing data for 15 to 20 patients were retrieved from Adaptive's ImmunoSEQ software; a few other patients were processed with MiXCR and VDJtools. To correct CD4 versus CD8 sorting errors, sequences present in both subsets at a frequency ratio below 5:1 were removed. CDR3 nucleotide sequences shared between donor and recipient were removed because their origin could not be assigned. To be classed as alloreactive, a clone needed at least 2-fold expansion over unstimulated cells and a minimum CFSE-low frequency of 0.002% (template counts) or 0.001% (read counts). A clone was considered mappable if detected in the sequenced pre-transplant spleen, lymph node, or MLR CFSE-low populations of the donor or recipient. The cumulative frequency of alloreactive clones was calculated as a percentage of all sequences, weighted by copy number. Entries here come from immuneACCESS through TCRdb and include only in-frame sequences with V and J called. Some clones fail to appear in such tables; in the studies checked, an unresolved V gene covers under half of the shortfall, and the cause of the remainder is unknown. V and J calls and clone size are those listed in that table; D and trimming were worked out from the DNA. The sample records over 70,000 clones, 80% to 85% of which are singletons. The ten most abundant clones make up roughly a sixth of the sample.

Worth noting for this clone: Its antigen is not yet known. Base qualities are not provided; no much larger clone lies one nucleotide away.

This specimen's time point label, interpreted: cells obtained before transplantation from donor or recipient. CD3+CD4+ and CD3+CD8+ populations were FACS-sorted from unstimulated pre-transplant donor and recipient cells taken from spleen or lymph nodes. According to the germline V gene, CDR1 reads SGDLS and CDR2 reads YYNGEE. Its CDR3 holds 15 amino acids, cysteine through phenylalanine. Kept here is only the CDR3 DNA, which spans 45 bases and is read in frame from base 1. Deletion took 0 bases off V and 5 bases off J, with a span of 13 bases between the germline ends. Material: unstimulated CD8+ T cells sorted from spleen or lymph node cells, obtained before intestinal transplant. The chain couples TRBV9 to TRBJ2-3, with the D segment identity uncertain. The sequence was collected from a human donor who received an intestinal transplant. This receptor carries the CDR3 CASSVASRAEDTQYF. The sequence in DNA is TGTGCCAGCAGCGTAGCAAGTAGGGCAGAAGATACGCAGTATTTT.